This passage covers 19 T cell receptor beta chains from one sample sequenced in a study of breast tumors, draining lymph nodes, adjacent tissues. TCRdb analysed the multiplex PCR reads with MiXCR anew, one entry per CDR3 protein. The table has 150,000 or so distinct CDR3 sequences, 33% seen once. The lymph nodes were axillary draining lymph nodes from breast cancer patients. Sequenced: axillary lymph node tissue. These receptors originate from a female donor with breast cancer. Some clones in this sample may be carry-over from other donors' samples.

V gene TRBV6-4 combines with J gene TRBJ2-2, with D perhaps TRBD2 (6 bases). CDR3 length equals 13 residues. Per germline, CDR1 MRHNA and CDR2 SNTAGT. The germline V and J ends were trimmed by 3 bases and 7 bases, with 9 bases remaining between them. CDR3 in DNA: TGTGCCAGCAGTGAATCGACTAGCGGGGAGCTGTTTTTT. It yields the protein CASSESTSGELFF.

In this sample, this clonotype turned up many times. The chain carries TRBV20-1 and TRBJ1-5, with D unresolved. V shed 1 base and J shed 4 bases, with 8 bases lying between them. Germline CDR1 and CDR2: DFQATT and SNEGSKA (reference sequence). The CDR3 contains 13 residues. CDR3 sequence reads: CSARGRGNQPQHF. The CDR3 DNA reads as TGCAGTGCTAGAGGGCGGGGAAATCAGCCCCAGCATTTT.

This clonotype was seen at least ten times. The V call is TRBV13, the J call TRBJ2-7; 12 bases align to TRBD2. CDR3 length: 16 residues. V lost 5 bases, J lost 2 bases, and 7 bases stayed unmatched. Per germline, CDR1 PRHDT and CDR2 FYEKMQ (reference sequence). As DNA, the CDR3 is TGTGCCAGCAGCCGCCCGGCTAGCGGGGGGGCCTACGAGCAGTACTTC. It translates to CASSRPASGGAYEQYF.

The chain couples TRBV2 to TRBJ2-2; 7 nucleotides match TRBD1. The CDR3 length is 14 residues. After removal of 7 bases from V and 3 bases from J, the junction contained 5 bases not matched to a gene. Germline CDR1 is SNHLY and CDR2 is FYNNEI. This chain's CDR3 is CASNRGSDTGELFF. The CDR3 DNA is TGTGCCAGCAACAGGGGATCGGACACCGGGGAGCTGTTTTTT.

This sequence joins TRBV5-4 and TRBJ2-1, with D tentatively TRBD2 (5 bases). The CDR3 length is 16 residues. The germline V and J ends were trimmed by 2 bases and 10 bases, with 22 bases remaining between them. CDR1 SGHNT and CDR2 YYREEE come from the germline V gene (reference sequence). The chain's CDR3 is CASSLPTTGVGGEQFF. The CDR3, as DNA: TGTGCCAGCAGCTTACCTACTACCGGGGTCGGCGGGGAGCAGTTCTTC.

This clonotype was counted at least ten times. The gene calls are TRBV10-1 and TRBJ2-1; the D call may be TRBD1 or TRBD2 (5 bases each). There are 15 residues in the CDR3. The germline V and J ends were trimmed by 7 bases and 7 bases, with 20 bases remaining between them. CDR1 and CDR2 from the germline V gene are WNHNN and SYGVQD (reference sequence). The CDR3 bases are TGCGCCAGCAATCCACCCCCGGGGACGTTGAATGAGCAGTTCTTC. Protein: CASNPPPGTLNEQFF.

The V and J genes are TRBV27 and TRBJ2-1; D is possibly TRBD2 (6 bases). V lost 2 bases to trimming and J lost 0 bases, with 14 bases between them. In germline, CDR1 is MNHEY, CDR2 SMNVEV (reference sequence). The CDR3 is 17 amino acids. The CDR3 spells CASSLVPVGSSYNEQFF. For the CDR3, the DNA is TGTGCCAGCAGTTTAGTCCCAGTCGGGAGCTCCTACAATGAGCAGTTCTTC.

This clonotype was observed at least ten times. This rearrangement joins TRBV5-1 to TRBJ2-7, with D maybe TRBD1 (5 bases). CDR3 size: 14 residues. Germline V gene data show CDR1 as SGHRS and CDR2 as YFSETQ. V lost 0 bases, J lost 4 bases, and 11 bases lay in between. DNA of the CDR3: TGCGCCAGCAGCTTGGCCGGCAGGGTGTACGAGCAGTACTTC. Protein: CASSLAGRVYEQYF.

As regards this clonotype: Since no conserved phenylalanine or tryptophan closes the CDR3, a read error is the likely cause. The limits of the CDR3 on the DNA are not certain, so only TCRdb's listed CDR3 is given. This chain connects TRBV4-1 to TRBJ2-6; the DNA was not compared with TRBD2, the D call given in the table. The germline V gene encodes CDR1 MGHRA and CDR2 YSYEKL. The CDR3 is 8 amino acids in total, end residues counted. CDR3 sequence reads: CASSQHTS.

This clonotype was recorded at least ten times. V is TRBV27 and J is TRBJ2-7; D is ambiguous. The ends were cut back, 6 bases at V and 6 bases at J, with 15 bases in the middle. Germline CDR1 and CDR2: MNHEY and SMNVEV (reference sequence). This CDR3 is 13 amino acids long. CDR3 sequence reads: CASSWSPLSEQYF. CDR3 nucleotides: TGTGCCAGCAGCTGGAGCCCATTAAGCGAGCAGTACTTC.

The gene calls are TRBV7-9 and TRBJ1-1; D is uncertain. The CDR3 spans 13 residues. Trimming shortened V by 5 bases and J by 0 bases, and 7 bases separated the two germline ends. The germline gives CDR1 SEHNR, CDR2 FQNEAQ (reference sequence). Here the CDR3 reads CASSPNVNTEAFF. CDR3 bases: TGTGCCAGCAGCCCTAACGTGAACACTGAAGCTTTCTTT.

This clonotype was picked up many times. The chain employs TRBV6-5 and TRBJ2-7; D is unclear. The CDR3 length is 14 residues. V was trimmed by 2 bases and J by 3 bases, leaving 11 bases between them. Germline V gene sequence: CDR1 MNHEY, CDR2 SVGAGI. CDR3 in DNA: TGTGCCAGCAGTTACCTAGGTGGGGACTACGAGCAGTACTTC. This encodes CASSYLGGDYEQYF.

This clonotype was seen only a few times. A much larger clone differs from this one at a single base, so this may be a read error. The J gene is TRBJ2-7, the V gene TRBV27; TRBD2 might be the D (5 bases). CDR3 length: 13 amino acids. Germline lookup yields CDR1 MNHEY and CDR2 SMNVEV (reference sequence). The CDR3 nucleotides read TGTGCCAGCGGTTTATCGCGGGCCTCGGAGCAGTACTTC. Amino acids: CASGLSRASEQYF.

The V call is TRBV12-5, the J call TRBJ2-3, with TRBD1 matching over 12 bases. Germline V lookup: CDR1 LGHNT, CDR2 FRNRAP. CDR3 length: 14 residues. With V trimmed by 5 bases and J by 8 bases, 5 bases remained unmatched. The CDR3 region is CASGAGQGAGTQYF. In DNA, the CDR3 is TGTGCTAGTGGTGCGGGACAGGGGGCAGGTACGCAGTATTTT.

V usage is TRBV6-5 and J usage is TRBJ1-5; D ambiguous. In germline, CDR1 is MNHEY, CDR2 SVGAGI. The CDR3 totals 22 residues. Trimming took off 6 bases at V and 3 bases at J, with 36 bases between the two ends. The chain's CDR3 is CASSLTRMNTEGSQSYNQPQHF. For the CDR3, the DNA is TGTGCCAGCAGCCTTACAAGGATGAACACTGAAGGGTCACAGTCCTACAATCAGCCCCAGCATTTT.

This clonotype was observed many times. V is TRBV27 and J is TRBJ2-2; TRBD2 matches 9 bases. Germline loops: CDR1 MNHEY, CDR2 SMNVEV (reference sequence). The J segment lost 8 bases and the V segment lost 7 bases, leaving 8 bases of the junction unmatched. This CDR3 region has 14 residues. This CDR3 is CASTSGDGIGELFF. Written as DNA, the CDR3 is TGTGCCAGCACTAGCGGGGATGGAATTGGGGAGCTGTTTTTT.

The V gene is TRBV7-2, the J gene TRBJ2-7; D is possibly TRBD2 (6 bases). This CDR3 is 15 amino acids long. Germline V gives CDR1 SGHTA, CDR2 FQGNSA. The germline V and J ends were trimmed by 3 bases and 1 base, with 13 bases remaining between them. The CDR3 loop reads CASSFGGGGSYEQYF. CDR3 nucleotides: TGTGCCAGCAGCTTTGGGGGAGGAGGGTCCTACGAGCAGTACTTC.

This clonotype was detected ten times or more. The chain carries TRBV29-1 and TRBJ1-1, with 7 bases matching TRBD1. The CDR3 covers 13 residues. Germline V CDR1 and CDR2: SQVTM, ANQGSEA. Trimming at V came to 6 bases and at J to 0 bases, leaving 4 bases not matched to a gene. The CDR3 region has the DNA TGCAGCGTGGGGGACAGATTGAACACTGAAGCTTTCTTT. The encoded protein is CSVGDRLNTEAFF.

This clonotype was seen many times. The chain combines TRBV12-3 or TRBV12-4 with TRBJ1-6, with 8 bases that match TRBD1. This CDR3 is built from 17 residues. V trimming: 6 bases; J trimming: 6 bases; junction bases outside the gene matches: 13. The CDR3 protein is CASRGGGRGLSNSPLHF. The CDR3 DNA reads TGTGCCAGCAGGGGAGGGGGCAGGGGGCTGAGTAATTCACCCCTCCACTTT.